These T cell receptor beta chains were read from a single sample in a study of blood T cells in healthy people across ages. TCRdb used MiXCR to reprocess the 5' RACE reads, holding one entry per CDR3 protein. The data contain nearly 800,000 distinct CDR3 sequences, more than 50% of them singletons. Sample: blood. The receptors originated from a man aged 35 to 55 in good health. CDR3s include the opening cysteine and the closing phenylalanine or tryptophan. The order of the fields is V gene, J gene, clone size, D gene, CDR3 DNA, CDR3 protein. D genes are given only for firm matches. Not every row has a clone size; where given, it reads once, few, many or a size class.

>TRBV2|TRBJ2-4|once|TRBD1
TGTGCCAGCAGTGACAGGGGGCTGTCCAAAAACATTCAGTACTTC
CASSDRGLSKNIQYF
>TRBV5-1|TRBJ2-3|.|.
TGCGCCAGCAGCTTGGGACAACCCACAGATACGCAGTATTTT
CASSLGQPTDTQYF
>TRBV12-3/TRBV12-4|TRBJ1-2|few|TRBD1
TGTGCCAGCAGTTCCCGGGACAGGTCGAACTATGGCTACACCTTC
CASSSRDRSNYGYTF
>TRBV7-9|TRBJ2-5|few|.
TGTGCCAGCAGCCAAGATCGGGGACCGCAAGAGACCCAGTACTTC
CASSQDRGPQETQYF
>TRBV6-1|TRBJ1-2|few|.
TGTGCTGAGGGTGGAGATTTCTATGGCTACACCTTC
CAEGGDFYGYTF
>TRBV7-3|TRBJ2-7|few|.
TGTGCCAGCAGCTTATCCGGACAGCCCTACGAGCAGTACTTC
CASSLSGQPYEQYF
>TRBV6-2/TRBV6-3|TRBJ2-7|once|.
TGTGCCAGCAGAGGAGTACGGGGTTCCTACGAGCAGTACTTC
CASRGVRGSYEQYF
>TRBV29-1|TRBJ2-7|.|.
TGCAGCACGGGAACCGGCGGGACGGTCTACAATGAGCAGTACTTC
CSTGTGGTVYNEQYF
>TRBV11-3|TRBJ2-1|.|.
TGCGCTAGCAGGGCAACACTCCAGGATGGAGAGAACAATGAGCAGTTCTTC
CASRATLQDGENNEQFF
>TRBV13|TRBJ1-5|.|.
TGTGCCAGCAGCTTACCGCGTGGGCGCGGTCAGCCCCAGCATTTT
CASSLPRGRGQPQHF
>TRBV2|TRBJ2-1|.|.
TGTGCCAGCAGTGAATTCATGGCATACAATGAGCAGTTCTTC
CASSEFMAYNEQFF
>TRBV20-1|TRBJ2-7|.|TRBD2
TGCAGTGCTCCTAAGGGACTAGCGGGAGGGAGGGCATACGAGCAGTACTTC
CSAPKGLAGGRAYEQYF
>TRBV28|TRBJ2-7|few|.
TGTGCCAGCAGTTTACGGACGGACCTGTTCTACGAGCAGTACTTC
CASSLRTDLFYEQYF
>TRBV6-2/TRBV6-3|TRBJ1-5|.|.
TGTGCCAGCAGTTCGTCTCGGGAATTGAGGTCCCAGCATTTT
CASSSSRELRSQHF
>TRBV24-1|TRBJ2-1|.|.
TGTGCCACCGCGGAGACAGGATACAATGAGCAGTTCTTC
CATAETGYNEQFF
>TRBV5-1|TRBJ2-1|.|.
TGCGCCAGCAGCGCCGCTGGGGGTAGCTCCTACAATGAGCAGTTCTTC
CASSAAGGSSYNEQFF
>TRBV4-1|TRBJ2-5|.|.
TGCGCCAGCAGCCAATTTCGACAAGAGACCCAGTACTTC
CASSQFRQETQYF
>TRBV2|TRBJ2-1|.|TRBD2
TGTGCCAAAGAGGGGGGCAGGCTAGCGGGAGAGCAGTTCTTC
CAKEGGRLAGEQFF
>TRBV15|TRBJ2-5|few|.
TGTGCCACCAGCCCAGAGATCCAGGGGAAGACCCAGTACTTC
CATSPEIQGKTQYF
>TRBV14|TRBJ2-1|.|.
TGTGCCAGCAGCCAAGACAGGGGCCCCCCCTCCTACAATGAGCAGTTCTTC
CASSQDRGPPSYNEQFF
>TRBV29-1|TRBJ2-2|.|.
TGCAGCGTTGTGGGGGTCGGGGAGCTGTTTTTT
CSVVGVGELFF
>TRBV9|TRBJ2-5|.|.
TGTGCCAGCAGCAACGGCGTTGGAAAGACCCAGTACTTC
CASSNGVGKTQYF
>TRBV12-3/TRBV12-4|TRBJ1-4|.|.
TGTGCCAGCAGTAGTACCCTCGACAGCGGGGAAAAACTGTTTTTT
CASSSTLDSGEKLFF
>TRBV6-2/TRBV6-3|TRBJ2-7|.|TRBD2
TGTGCCAGCATTTCCTCCCGGACTAGCGGTTCCTACGAGCAGTACTTC
CASISSRTSGSYEQYF
>TRBV7-3|TRBJ1-5|.|TRBD1
TGTGCCAGCAGCTTAATGGATCCCAGGGGGGTACGCAATCAGCCCCAGCATTTT
CASSLMDPRGVRNQPQHF
>TRBV20-1|TRBJ2-7|few|TRBD1
TGCAGTGCTAGGGACAGGGAGCGCGAGCAGTACTTC
CSARDREREQYF
>TRBV4-2|TRBJ2-7|.|TRBD1
TGTGCCAGCAGCCAAGAAGGGACAGGGTTCTACGAGCAGTACTTC
CASSQEGTGFYEQYF
>TRBV27|TRBJ2-7|.|.
TGTGCCAGCAGGCTAAACCCAGGGAACGAGCAGTACTTC
CASRLNPGNEQYF
>TRBV10-2|TRBJ2-5|once|.
TGCGCCAGCAGTGATTTGCGGTCCTGGACCCAGTACTTC
CASSDLRSWTQYF
>TRBV7-2|TRBJ2-2|.|.
TGTGCCAGCAGCCTACACCCGAACACCGGGGAGCTGTTTTTT
CASSLHPNTGELFF
>TRBV28|TRBJ2-7|few|.
TGTGCCAGCAGTAGACCCGGCCAGCGGTACTACGAGCAGTACTTC
CASSRPGQRYYEQYF
>TRBV11-2|TRBJ1-5|.|.
TGTGCCAGCAGCTCCCTGGGGGGGGCGCTTGGTCAGCCCCAGCATTTT
CASSSLGGALGQPQHF
>TRBV4-1|TRBJ2-7|.|.
TGCGCCAGCAGCCAAGAACGTGACAACTCCTACGAGCAGTACTTC
CASSQERDNSYEQYF
>TRBV7-9|TRBJ2-5|.|TRBD2
TGTGCCAGCAGCCCGCCGACTAGCGGGAGGCAAGAGACCCAGTACTTC
CASSPPTSGRQETQYF
>TRBV4-1|TRBJ2-1|.|.
TGCGCCAGCAGCCAAGTTCCCCCGTCGGCTGAGCAGTTCTTC
CASSQVPPSAEQFF
>TRBV7-2|TRBJ2-7|few|.
TGTGCCAGCAGCTCGGAAGCGGAGCTTATGTACGAGCAGTACTTC
CASSSEAELMYEQYF
>TRBV20-1|TRBJ1-2|many|TRBD1
TGCAGTGCTATGACAGGGAGGGAGAGTGGCTACACCTTC
CSAMTGRESGYTF
>TRBV20-1|TRBJ2-7|.|TRBD2
TGCAGTGCCGCCATGCTAGCGGGAGTTTCGTCCGAGCAGTACTTC
CSAAMLAGVSSEQYF
>TRBV5-1|TRBJ2-3|once|.
TGCGCCACCACTACCTTACTTGGCACAGATACGCAGTATTTT
CATTTLLGTDTQYF
>TRBV7-2|TRBJ2-7|.|.
TGTGCCAGCAGCTTAGCCCTTATATACGAGCAGTACTTC
CASSLALIYEQYF
>TRBV6-5|TRBJ2-3|few|.
TGTGCCACCGCGATTACAGGGATCACAGATACGCAGTATTTT
CATAITGITDTQYF
>TRBV12-3/TRBV12-4|TRBJ1-1|.|.
TGTGCCAGCAGTTTTCCCAAGGGGGGTGGCACTGAAGCTTTCTTT
CASSFPKGGGTEAFF
>TRBV7-3|TRBJ2-1|.|TRBD2
TGTGCCAGCAGCTTAATGGGAGGGTCCTACAATGAGCAGTTCTTC
CASSLMGGSYNEQFF
>TRBV11-3|TRBJ1-2|.|.
TGTGCCAGCAGCTTATCATTGGGGGTAAACTATGGCTACACCTTC
CASSLSLGVNYGYTF
>TRBV5-1|TRBJ2-1|.|.
TGCGCCAGCAGCTTGTCGGGGCAGATAATTATCAGCTCCTACAATGAGCAGTTCTTC
CASSLSGQIIISSYNEQFF
>TRBV28|TRBJ2-1|.|.
TGTGCCAGCAGTTTATCTGACAGCACCCACCATTACAATGAGCAGTTCTTC
CASSLSDSTHHYNEQFF
>TRBV9|TRBJ2-1|.|TRBD2
TGTGCCAGCAGCGCGAATACCGGGACTAGGTACGATGAGCAGTTCTTC
CASSANTGTRYDEQFF